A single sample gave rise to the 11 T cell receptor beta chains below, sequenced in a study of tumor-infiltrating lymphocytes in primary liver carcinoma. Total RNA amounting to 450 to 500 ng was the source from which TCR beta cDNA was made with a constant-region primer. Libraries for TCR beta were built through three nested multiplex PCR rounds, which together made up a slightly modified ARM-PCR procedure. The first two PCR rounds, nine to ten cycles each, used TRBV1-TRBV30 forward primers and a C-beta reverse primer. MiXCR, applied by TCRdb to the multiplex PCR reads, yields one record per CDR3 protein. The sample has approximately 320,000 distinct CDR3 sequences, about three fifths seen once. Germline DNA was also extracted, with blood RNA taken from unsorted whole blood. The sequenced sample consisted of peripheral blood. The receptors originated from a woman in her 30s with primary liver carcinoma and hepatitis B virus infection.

The CDR3: CASPPTRREPYEQYF. Written as DNA, the CDR3 is TGTGCCAGTCCGCCGACTAGGAGGGAACCCTACGAGCAGTACTTC. The chain links TRBV28 to TRBJ2-7, with D maybe TRBD2 (6 bases). V was pared by 9 bases and J by 2 bases, with 20 bases between. The CDR3 runs 15 residues. Germline V gene data show CDR1 as MDHEN and CDR2 as SYDVKM.

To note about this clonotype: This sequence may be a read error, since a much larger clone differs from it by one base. CDR3 region: CASSPPFGRAVETRYF. The DNA of the CDR3 is TGTGCCAGCAGCCCTCCATTCGGCAGGGCAGTGGAGACCCGGTACTTC. The V gene is TRBV4-2, the J gene TRBJ2-5; tentative D call: TRBD1 (5 bases). The CDR3 is made up of 16 amino acids. Germline V gives CDR1 LGHNA, CDR2 YNFKEQ.

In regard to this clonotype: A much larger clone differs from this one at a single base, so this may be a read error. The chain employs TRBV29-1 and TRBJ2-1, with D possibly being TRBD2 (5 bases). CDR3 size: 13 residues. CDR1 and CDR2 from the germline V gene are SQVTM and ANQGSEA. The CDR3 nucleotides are TGCAGCGTTACCAAGTCGGGATTATATGAGCATTTCTTC. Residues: CSVTKSGLYEHFF.

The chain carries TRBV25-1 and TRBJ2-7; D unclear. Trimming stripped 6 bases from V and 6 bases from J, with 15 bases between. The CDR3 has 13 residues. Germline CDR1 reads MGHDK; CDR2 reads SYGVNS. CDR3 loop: CASRDPLDPEQYF. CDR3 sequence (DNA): TGTGCCAGCAGAGACCCCCTGGACCCCGAGCAGTACTTC.

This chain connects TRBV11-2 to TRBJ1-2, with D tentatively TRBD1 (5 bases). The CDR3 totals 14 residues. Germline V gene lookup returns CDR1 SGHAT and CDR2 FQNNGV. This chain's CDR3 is CTNSLDRTNYGYTF. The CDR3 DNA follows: TGTACCAACAGCTTAGACAGAACTAACTATGGCTACACCTTC. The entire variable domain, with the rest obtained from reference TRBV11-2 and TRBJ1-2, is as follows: EAGVAQSPRYKIIEKRQSVAFWCNPISGHATLYWYQQILGQGPKLLIQFQNNGVVDDSQLPKDRFSAERLKGVDSTLKIQPAKLEDSAVYLCTNSLDRTNYGYTFGSGTRLTVV.

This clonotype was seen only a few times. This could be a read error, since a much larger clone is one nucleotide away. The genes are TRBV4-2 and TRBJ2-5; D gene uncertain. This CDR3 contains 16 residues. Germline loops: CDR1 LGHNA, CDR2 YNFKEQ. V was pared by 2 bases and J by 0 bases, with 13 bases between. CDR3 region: CASSQKNSQNQETQYF. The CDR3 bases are TGTGCCAGCAGCCAAAAGAACTCACAGAACCAAGAGACCCAGTACTTC.

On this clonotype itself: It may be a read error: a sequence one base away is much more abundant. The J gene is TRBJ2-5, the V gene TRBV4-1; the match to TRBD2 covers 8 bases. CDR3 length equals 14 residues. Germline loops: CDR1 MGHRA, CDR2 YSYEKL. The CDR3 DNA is TGCGCCAACAGCCAAACGGGAGGGAGAGAGACCCAGTACTTC. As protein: CANSQTGGRETQYF.

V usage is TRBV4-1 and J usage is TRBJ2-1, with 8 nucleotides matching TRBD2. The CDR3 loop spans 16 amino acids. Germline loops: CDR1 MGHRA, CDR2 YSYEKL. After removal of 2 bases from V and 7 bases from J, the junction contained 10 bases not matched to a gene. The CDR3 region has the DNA TGCGCCAGCAGCCAAACCGGGACTAGGAATTGGAATGAGCAGTTCTTC. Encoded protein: CASSQTGTRNWNEQFF.

CDR3 DNA: TGTGCCAGCAGCCGCATCGGGGGGGATGAGCAGTTCTTC. Translated: CASSRIGGDEQFF. This chain uses TRBV7-9 with TRBJ2-1; the match to TRBD2 covers 8 bases. With 5 bases clipped from V and 8 bases from J, the junction kept 5 bases outside the gene matches. The CDR3 is 13 amino acids. Germline V CDR1 and CDR2: SEHNR, FQNEAQ (reference sequence). The full variable domain, its missing parts supplied by reference TRBV7-9 and TRBJ2-1, is DTGVSQNPRHKITKRGQNVTFRCDPISEHNRLYWYRQTLGQGPEFLTYFQNEAQLEKSRLLSDRFSAERPKGSFSTLEIQRTEQGDSAMYLCASSRIGGDEQFFGPGTRLTVL.

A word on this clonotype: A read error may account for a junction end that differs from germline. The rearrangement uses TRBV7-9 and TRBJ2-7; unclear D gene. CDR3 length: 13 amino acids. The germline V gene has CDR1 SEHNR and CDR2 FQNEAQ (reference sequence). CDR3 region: CTSSLVTEREQYF. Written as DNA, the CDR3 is TGTACCAGCAGCTTAGTCACGGAAAGGGAGCAGTACTTC.

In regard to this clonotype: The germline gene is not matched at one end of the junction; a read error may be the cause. This chain's CDR3 is CVSSRTSGWADTQYF. CDR3 nucleotides: TGTGTCAGCAGCCGAACTAGCGGGTGGGCAGATACGCAGTATTTT. The chain carries TRBV7-9 and TRBJ2-3, with 9 bases that match TRBD2. Germline V lookup: CDR1 SEHNR, CDR2 FQNEAQ (reference sequence). This CDR3 region has 15 residues.